This T cell receptor beta chain was identified in a study of control samples from healthy donors and cancer patients. Sequenced by immunoSEQ multiplex PCR; TCRdb stores in-frame clones only, minus some. The repertoire holds more than 110,000 clones, with less than 90% as singletons. This clone was detected once. Germline V gene lookup returns CDR1 GTSNPN and CDR2 SVGIG (reference sequence). The CDR3 sequence is 15 residues long. V lost 2 bases and J lost 2; bases outside the gene matches: 6. The sequencing input was blood. The sequence was collected from a woman in her 30s in good health. This chain joins TRBV30 and TRBJ2-5; 9 bases align to TRBD1. Here the CDR3 reads CAWSRNRGRQETQYF. The CDR3 DNA follows: TGTGCCTGGAGTCGAAACAGGGGGCGGCAAGAGACCCAGTACTTC.